This T cell receptor beta chain was captured by sequencing in a study of T cell responses to AZD1222 COVID-19 vaccine. General study findings and limits: Baseline serostatus was positive in only six AZD1222 recipients. Repertoires were obtained solely post-peak T cell response. Donors were mostly white British, more females; clonal diversity possibly underestimated.

A note on this clone: No antigen is known for it.

This CDR3 has 14 residues. CDR1 and CDR2 (germline): SGHTA, FQGTGA. With 1 base removed from V and 8 bases from J, the gap between germline ends came to 14 bases. The protocol was immunoSEQ multiplex PCR, while the TCRdb copy is restricted to in-frame clones and leaves out a portion. The sample has 100,000 to 150,000 clones, approximately 91% seen once. The genes are TRBV7-3 and TRBJ1-2, with a possible D match to TRBD1 (6 bases). The receptor was isolated from an adult who received the AZD1222 COVID-19 vaccine. Sequencing was performed on peripheral blood, taken 28 days after the second AZD1222 dose. CDR3 sequence reads: CASSLIPGQMGYTF. The DNA for the CDR3 is TGTGCCAGCAGCTTAATCCCGGGACAAATGGGCTACACCTTC.